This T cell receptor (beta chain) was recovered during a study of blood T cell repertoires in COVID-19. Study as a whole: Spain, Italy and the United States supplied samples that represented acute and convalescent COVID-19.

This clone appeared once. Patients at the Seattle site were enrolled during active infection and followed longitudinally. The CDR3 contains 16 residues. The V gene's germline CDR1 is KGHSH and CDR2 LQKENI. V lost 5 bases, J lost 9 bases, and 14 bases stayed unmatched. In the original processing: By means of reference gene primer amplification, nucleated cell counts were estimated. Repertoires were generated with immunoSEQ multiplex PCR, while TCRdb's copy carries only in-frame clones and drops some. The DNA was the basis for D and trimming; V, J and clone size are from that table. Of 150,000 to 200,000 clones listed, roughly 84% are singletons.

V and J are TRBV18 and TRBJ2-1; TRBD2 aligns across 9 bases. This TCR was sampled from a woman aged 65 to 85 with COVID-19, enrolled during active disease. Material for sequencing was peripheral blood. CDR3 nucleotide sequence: TGTGCCAGCTCAGCTGGGGCTAGCGGGGTTTACGGTGAGCAGTTCTTC. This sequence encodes CASSAGASGVYGEQFF.